This TCR beta chain was profiled in a study of T cell repertoires in cytomegalovirus infection. Study context: TCR beta signatures that were public indicated CMV infection and matching HLA type. The study, taken as a whole, reports: Based on cumulative public TCR beta family frequency, carriers of CMV plus the relevant HLA were identified. The study found HLA-C-restricted CMV-specific TCR beta clonotypes dominating the ex vivo response.

CDR1 and CDR2 from the germline V gene are SGHVS and FNYEAQ. The CDR3 is 14 amino acids. With 5 bases removed from V and 3 bases from J, the gap between germline ends came to 12 bases. This clonotype appeared a few times. Its antigen is as yet unknown. MiXCR was run by TCRdb on the reads, yielding one entry per CDR3 protein. The sample shows about 71,000 distinct CDR3 sequences, approximately 20% of them seen only once. The TCR comes from a human donor in good health (CMV status not recorded). Some clones in this sample may be carry-over from other donors' samples. The sequenced sample was CD8+ T cells from cultured PBMCs, obtained from culture after CMV antigen stimulation. The V gene is TRBV7-6, the J gene TRBJ2-3, with D unclear. The CDR3 loop is CASSPFGPTDTQYF. As DNA, the CDR3 is TGTGCCAGCAGCCCATTTGGTCCAACAGATACGCAGTATTTT.